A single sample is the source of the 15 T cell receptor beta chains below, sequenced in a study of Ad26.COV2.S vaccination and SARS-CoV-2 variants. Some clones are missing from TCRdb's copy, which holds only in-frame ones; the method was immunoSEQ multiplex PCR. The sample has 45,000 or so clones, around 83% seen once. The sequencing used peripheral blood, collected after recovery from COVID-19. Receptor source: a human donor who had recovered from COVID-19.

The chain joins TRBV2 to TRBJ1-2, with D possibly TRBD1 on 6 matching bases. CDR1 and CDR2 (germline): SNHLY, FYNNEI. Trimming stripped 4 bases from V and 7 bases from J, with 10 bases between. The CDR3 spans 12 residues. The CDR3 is CASSADSSGYTF. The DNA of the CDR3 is TGTGCCAGCAGTGCGGACAGCTCTGGCTACACCTTC.

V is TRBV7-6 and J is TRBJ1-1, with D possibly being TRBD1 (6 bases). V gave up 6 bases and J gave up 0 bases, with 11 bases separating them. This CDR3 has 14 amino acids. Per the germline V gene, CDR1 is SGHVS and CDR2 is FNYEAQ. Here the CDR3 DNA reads TGTGCCAGCAGGAAGGACAGTATGAACACTGAAGCTTTCTTT. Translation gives CASRKDSMNTEAFF.

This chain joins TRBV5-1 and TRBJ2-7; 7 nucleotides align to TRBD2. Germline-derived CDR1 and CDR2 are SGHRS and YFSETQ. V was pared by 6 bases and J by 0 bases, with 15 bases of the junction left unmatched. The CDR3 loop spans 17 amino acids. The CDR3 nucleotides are TGCGCCAGCAAGGGGAGGGTGGCGGGGCTAAGCTCCTACGAGCAGTACTTC. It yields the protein CASKGRVAGLSSYEQYF. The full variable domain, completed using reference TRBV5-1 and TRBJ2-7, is KAGVTQTPRYLIKTRGQQVTLSCSPISGHRSVSWYQQTPGQGLQFLFEYFSETQRNKGNFPGRFSGRQFSNSRSEMNVSTLELGDSALYLCASKGRVAGLSSYEQYFGPGTRLTVT.

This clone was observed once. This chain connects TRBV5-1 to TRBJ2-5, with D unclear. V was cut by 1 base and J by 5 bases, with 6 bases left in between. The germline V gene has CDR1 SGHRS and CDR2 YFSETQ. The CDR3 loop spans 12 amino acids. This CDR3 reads CASSLTEETQYF. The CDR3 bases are TGCGCCAGCAGCTTGACGGAGGAGACCCAGTACTTC.

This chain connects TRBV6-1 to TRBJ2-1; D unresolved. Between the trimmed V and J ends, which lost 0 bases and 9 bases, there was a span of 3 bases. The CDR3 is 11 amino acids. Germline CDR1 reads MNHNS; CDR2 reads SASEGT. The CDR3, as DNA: TGTGCCAGCAGTGAAGCGGGTGAGCAGTTCTTC. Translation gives CASSEAGEQFF.

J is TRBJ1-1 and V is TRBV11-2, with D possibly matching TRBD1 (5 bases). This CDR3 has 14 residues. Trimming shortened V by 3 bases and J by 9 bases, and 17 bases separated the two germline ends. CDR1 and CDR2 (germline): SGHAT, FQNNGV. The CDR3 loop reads CASSFPGMSIQAFF. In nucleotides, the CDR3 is TGTGCCAGCAGCTTCCCAGGGATGTCGATACAAGCTTTCTTT.

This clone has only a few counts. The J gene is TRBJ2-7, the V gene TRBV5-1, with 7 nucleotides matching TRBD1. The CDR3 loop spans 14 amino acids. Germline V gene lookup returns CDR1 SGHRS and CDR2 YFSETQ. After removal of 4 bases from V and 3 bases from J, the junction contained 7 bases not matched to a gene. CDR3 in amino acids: CASSPQGDRYEQYV. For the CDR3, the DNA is TGCGCCAGCAGCCCGCAGGGGGATCGCTACGAGCAGTACGTC.

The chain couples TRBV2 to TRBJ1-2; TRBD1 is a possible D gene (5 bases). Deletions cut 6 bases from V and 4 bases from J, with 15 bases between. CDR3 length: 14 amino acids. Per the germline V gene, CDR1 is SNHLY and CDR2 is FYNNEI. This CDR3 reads CASRVGQAVYGYTF. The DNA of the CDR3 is TGTGCCAGCAGGGTGGGGCAGGCAGTCTATGGCTACACCTTC.

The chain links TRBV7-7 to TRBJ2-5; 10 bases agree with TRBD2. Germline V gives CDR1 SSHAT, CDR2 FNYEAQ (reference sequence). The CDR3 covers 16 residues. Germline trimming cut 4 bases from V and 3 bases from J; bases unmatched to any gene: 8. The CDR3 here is CASSSSGTSDKETQYF. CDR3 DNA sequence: TGTGCCAGCAGCTCATCCGGGACTAGCGATAAAGAGACCCAGTACTTC.

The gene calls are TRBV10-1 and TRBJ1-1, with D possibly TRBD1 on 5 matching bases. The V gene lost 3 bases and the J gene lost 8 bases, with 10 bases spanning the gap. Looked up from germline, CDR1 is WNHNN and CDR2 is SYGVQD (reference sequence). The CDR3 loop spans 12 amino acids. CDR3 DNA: TGCGCCAGCAGTGAAAATGACAGAGAAGCTTTCTTT. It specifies CASSENDREAFF.

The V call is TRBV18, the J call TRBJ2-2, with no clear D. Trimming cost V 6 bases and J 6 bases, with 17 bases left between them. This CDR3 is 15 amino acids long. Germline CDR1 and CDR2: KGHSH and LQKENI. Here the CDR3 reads CASSRELHPAGELFF. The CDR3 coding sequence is TGTGCCAGCTCCAGAGAACTTCACCCGGCCGGGGAGCTGTTTTTT.

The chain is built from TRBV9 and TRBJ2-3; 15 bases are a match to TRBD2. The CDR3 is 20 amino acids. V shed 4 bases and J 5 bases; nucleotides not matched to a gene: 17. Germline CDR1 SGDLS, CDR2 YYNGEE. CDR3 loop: CASSPKKPGLAGGTGDTQYF. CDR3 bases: TGTGCCAGCAGCCCCAAGAAGCCGGGACTAGCGGGGGGCACGGGAGATACGCAGTATTTT.

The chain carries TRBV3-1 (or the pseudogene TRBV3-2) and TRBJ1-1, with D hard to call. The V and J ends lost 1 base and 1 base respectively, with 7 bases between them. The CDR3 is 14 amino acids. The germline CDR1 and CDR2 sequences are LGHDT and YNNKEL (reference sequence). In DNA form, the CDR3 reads TGTGCCAGCAGCCAAGGAGGCTCGAACACTGAAGCTTTCTTT. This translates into CASSQGGSNTEAFF.

The CDR3 DNA is TGTGCCAGCAGTTTCGACAGGGCACAGCCCCAGCATTTT. Residues: CASSFDRAQPQHF. The V gene is TRBV27, the J gene TRBJ1-5; TRBD1 aligns across 7 bases. This CDR3 has 13 residues. Germline V CDR1 and CDR2: MNHEY, SMNVEV (reference sequence). The V and J ends lost 3 bases and 7 bases, in that order; junction bases with no gene match: 3.

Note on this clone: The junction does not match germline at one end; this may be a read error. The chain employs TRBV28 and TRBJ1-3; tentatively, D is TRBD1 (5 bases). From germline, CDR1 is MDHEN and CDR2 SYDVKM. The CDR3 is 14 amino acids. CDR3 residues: CASTLPGAGNTIYF. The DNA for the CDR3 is TGTGCCAGCACTTTACCGGGGGCTGGAAACACCATATATTTT.